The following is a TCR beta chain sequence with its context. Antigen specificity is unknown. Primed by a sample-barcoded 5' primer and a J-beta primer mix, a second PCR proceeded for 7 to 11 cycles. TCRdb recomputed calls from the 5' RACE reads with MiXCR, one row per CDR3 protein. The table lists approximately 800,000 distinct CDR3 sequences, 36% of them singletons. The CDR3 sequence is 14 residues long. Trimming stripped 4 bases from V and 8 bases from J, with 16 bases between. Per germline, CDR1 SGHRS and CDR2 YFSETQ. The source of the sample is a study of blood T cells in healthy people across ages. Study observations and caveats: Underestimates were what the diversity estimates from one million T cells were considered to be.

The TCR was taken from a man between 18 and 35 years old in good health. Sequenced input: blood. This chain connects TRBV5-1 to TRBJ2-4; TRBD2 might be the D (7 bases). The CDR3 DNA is TGCGCCAGCAGCCACGGAAGGGGGGGCGACATTCAGTACTTC. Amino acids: CASSHGRGGDIQYF.